This T cell receptor (beta chain) was captured in a study of STAT5B mutations in CD4+ large granular lymphocyte leukemia. The germline gives CDR1 MNHEY, CDR2 SMNVEV (reference sequence). The CDR3 sequence is 17 residues long. Trimming at V came to 3 bases and at J to 2 bases, leaving 8 bases not matched to a gene. This was a survey-level run. TCRdb's table, derived via immunoSEQ multiplex PCR, lists solely in-frame clones and lacks some. The sample holds under 40,000 clones; approximately 81% are singletons and the top ten take about 2.4%. This clonotype was obtained from a human donor in good health. Sequenced: CD4+ T cells from blood buffy coats. The rearrangement uses TRBV27 and TRBJ2-2, with 8 bases fitting TRBD1. The CDR3 loop is CASSFRAGQGNTGELFF. CDR3 DNA: TGTGCCAGCAGTTTTCGCGCCGGACAGGGCAACACCGGGGAGCTGTTTTTT.